Presented here are 15 T cell receptor beta chains from one specimen sequenced in a study of shared clonotypes between healthy human individuals. Only in-frame clones appear in the TCRdb table, and some are missing; sequencing was by immunoSEQ multiplex PCR. The sample includes roughly 2,300,000 clones, less than 95% of them seen just once. The specimen sequenced was naive CD4+ T cells from PBMCs. Indicated subset: CD45RA+ positively selected. The receptors were sampled from a man younger than 30 in good health. Some clones in this sample may be carry-over from other donors' samples.

The CDR3: CATGRASGGDPSTDTQYF. DNA for the CDR3: TGTGCCACAGGGAGGGCTAGCGGAGGGGATCCTAGCACAGATACGCAGTATTTT. The chain is built from TRBV9 and TRBJ2-3; 7 positions match TRBD2. The junction had 19 bases not matched to a gene; V was cut back by 9 bases and J by 0 bases. Germline-derived CDR1 and CDR2 are SGDLS and YYNGEE. The CDR3 is 18 residues long.

V gene TRBV14 combines with J gene TRBJ2-7; 9 positions agree with TRBD1. The V and J ends lost 4 bases and 3 bases, in that order; junction bases with no gene match: 7. This CDR3 is built from 15 residues. The germline V gene encodes CDR1 SGHDN and CDR2 FVKESK. CDR3 bases: TGTGCCAGCAGCCGAGACAGGGGGGAAGGCTACGAGCAGTACTTC. It translates to CASSRDRGEGYEQYF.

Remarks on this clone: This sample includes further DNA sequences coding for the same CDR3. The genes are TRBV6-5 and TRBJ1-1, with 9 bases that match TRBD1. There are 14 residues in the CDR3. Per germline, CDR1 MNHEY and CDR2 SVGAGI. The J segment lost 4 bases and the V segment lost 0 bases, leaving 0 bases of the junction unmatched. In DNA form, the CDR3 reads TGTGCCAGCAGTTACTCGACAGGGGGCACTGAAGCTTTCTTT. It translates to CASSYSTGGTEAFF.

This clone was recorded a few times. The same CDR3 can be traced to other DNA sequences in this sample. This chain uses TRBV7-3 with TRBJ1-1; D gene unclear. The CDR3 totals 13 residues. V was cut by 3 bases and J by 1 base, with 6 bases left in between. Germline values: CDR1 SGHTA, CDR2 FQGTGA. Here the CDR3 reads CASSLTGNTEAFF. For the CDR3, the DNA is TGTGCCAGCAGCTTGACCGGGAACACTGAAGCTTTCTTT.

The chain couples TRBV6-5 to TRBJ2-1; TRBD2 aligns across 7 bases. V lost 6 bases, J lost 8 bases, and 10 bases stayed unmatched. This CDR3 contains 14 residues. Germline CDR1 and CDR2: MNHEY and SVGAGI. Written as DNA, the CDR3 is TGTGCCAGCAGCCAACCAGGAGGGAGGGATGAGCAGTTCTTC. This gives the protein CASSQPGGRDEQFF.

This clone showed up just once. The CDR3 bases are TGTGCCAGCAGCCAACGTTCAGTGAGCTCTGGAAACACCATATATTTT. Protein product: CASSQRSVSSGNTIYF. The chain combines TRBV7-9 with TRBJ1-3; D is unresolved. The CDR3 is 16 amino acids. Trimming left V 5 bases short and J 0 bases short, with 14 bases between. Per the germline V gene, CDR1 is SEHNR and CDR2 is FQNEAQ (reference sequence). Looking up the rest from reference TRBV7-9 and TRBJ1-3 gives the full variable domain: DTGVSQNPRHKITKRGQNVTFRCDPISEHNRLYWYRQTLGQGPEFLTYFQNEAQLEKSRLLSDRFSAERPKGSFSTLEIQRTEQGDSAMYLCASSQRSVSSGNTIYFGEGSWLTVV.

V and J are TRBV7-9 and TRBJ2-3, with 10 positions matching TRBD1. Per germline, CDR1 SEHNR and CDR2 FQNEAQ (reference sequence). The CDR3 is 14 amino acids. V dropped 5 bases and J dropped 5; count of bases not matched to a gene: 4. Here the CDR3 DNA reads TGTGCCAGCAGCCGGGACAGGGGTGGAGATACGCAGTATTTT. It encodes CASSRDRGGDTQYF.

V is TRBV15 and J is TRBJ2-7, with 8 positions matching TRBD2. Germline values: CDR1 LNHNV, CDR2 YYDKDF (reference sequence). J was trimmed by 6 bases and V by 8 bases; bases with no gene match: 12. This CDR3 is built from 14 residues. The DNA for the CDR3 is TGTGCCACCTCGGCGGGGGGCGATCTGAGCGAGCAGTACTTC. Protein: CATSAGGDLSEQYF.

CDR3 loop: CASSLLQGNQPQHF. The CDR3, as DNA: TGTGCCAGCTCACTATTACAGGGCAATCAGCCCCAGCATTTT. The chain employs TRBV18 and TRBJ1-5; D possibly corresponds to TRBD1 (5 bases). V was trimmed by 4 bases and J by 2 bases, leaving 9 bases between them. The germline CDR1 and CDR2 sequences are KGHSH and LQKENI. The length of the CDR3 is 14 residues. Together with reference TRBV18 and TRBJ1-5, the CDR3 gives the full variable domain: NAGVMQNPRHLVRRRGQEARLRCSPMKGHSHVYWYRQLPEEGLKFMVYLQKENIIDESGMPKERFSAEFPKEGPSILRIQQVVRGDSAAYFCASSLLQGNQPQHFGDGTRLSIL.

The chain employs TRBV9 and TRBJ1-3; D is unclear. The CDR3 has 15 amino acids. V lost 3 bases and J 0 bases, leaving 10 bases between the germline ends. Per germline, CDR1 SGDLS and CDR2 YYNGEE. The CDR3 DNA reads as TGTGCCAGCAGCGATGGGCGGGACTCTGGAAACACCATATATTTT. Translated, it gives CASSDGRDSGNTIYF.

The J gene is TRBJ1-2, the V gene TRBV5-1; TRBD1 is a possible D gene (5 bases). Germline CDR1 and CDR2: SGHRS and YFSETQ. V was cut by 3 bases and J by 0 bases, with 18 bases left in between. The CDR3 is 17 amino acids. The CDR3 sequence is CASSSGEGGRPNYGYTF. The CDR3 DNA sequence: TGCGCCAGCAGCTCGGGGGAAGGCGGCAGGCCTAACTATGGCTACACCTTC.

The V call is TRBV19, the J call TRBJ2-5; D is undetermined. Per the germline V gene, CDR1 is LNHDA and CDR2 is SQIVND (reference sequence). The CDR3 spans 12 residues. V shed 6 bases and J shed 7 bases, with 12 bases lying between them. The CDR3 sequence: CASSSSERTQYF. The CDR3 bases are TGTGCCAGTAGCAGCAGCGAACGGACCCAGTACTTC.

This sequence joins TRBV25-1 and TRBJ2-5; D possibly corresponds to TRBD1 (5 bases). Germline lookup yields CDR1 MGHDK and CDR2 SYGVNS. Trimming removed 7 bases at V and 3 bases at J, with 12 bases between. The CDR3 has 13 residues. The CDR3 loop is CASTRKGKETQYF. In DNA form, the CDR3 reads TGTGCCAGCACCCGAAAGGGGAAAGAGACCCAGTACTTC.

This clone was counted a single time. Other DNA sequences of this sample code for an identical CDR3. The rearrangement uses TRBV5-1 and TRBJ2-1; D is uncertain. The germline V and J ends were trimmed by 4 bases and 8 bases, with 7 bases remaining between them. Germline values: CDR1 SGHRS, CDR2 YFSETQ. There are 11 residues in the CDR3. DNA for the CDR3: TGCGCCAGCAGCCTAGAGGATGAGCAGTTCTTC. Translation gives CASSLEDEQFF.

The J gene is TRBJ1-2, the V gene TRBV28; 8 bases line up with TRBD1. V gave up 3 bases and J gave up 7 bases; unmatched junction bases: 10. The length of the CDR3 is 15 residues. The germline V gene has CDR1 MDHEN and CDR2 SYDVKM. CDR3 amino acids: CASSFPGRGLFGYTF. CDR3 nucleotides: TGTGCCAGCAGTTTCCCCGGCAGGGGGCTCTTTGGCTACACCTTC.